This T cell receptor beta chain was observed in a study of blood T cells in healthy people across ages (dated by TCRdb to the mid-2010s). For the wider study: In model experiments, template switching captured roughly one uniquely barcoded TCR beta cDNA molecule for every two T cells. The study analyzed two additional independent replicas of 1 million unique cDNA reads from the same blood draw for two donors, one aged 18 to 29 and one aged 80 or older. The study measured age-related changes in TCR beta repertoire diversity using deep sequencing normalized with unique cDNA molecular identifiers. To avoid experimental bias, donors of different ages were spread randomly across the sequencing lanes. The donors were divided into four age groups: young (average around 17 years), middle-aged (approximately 39), aged (about 62) and long-lived (about 84).

The donors were 40 or so Caucasian individuals from Russia, aged roughly 6 to 100 years, who were systemically healthy. Each donor gave about 10 milliliters of peripheral blood, drawn into EDTA-treated Vacutainer tubes. Ficoll-Paque density-gradient centrifugation was used to isolate PBMCs, with at least 6.5 million per sample. Trizol reagent was used to extract total RNA from PBMCs, with at least 6 micrograms per sample. For every donor, an aliquot of PBMCs went through flow cytometry to measure the percentages of naive CD45RAhigh/CD27high T cells. The junction carries 6 bases between V and J, which are trimmed by 8 bases and 4 bases respectively. From the cysteine through the phenylalanine, the CDR3 covers 11 amino acids. Here the CDR3 DNA is all that survives: 33 bases in frame from base 1. From the germline V gene, CDR1 is SGHTA and CDR2 is FQGNSA. Study-wide conclusions, independent of this receptor: Since profiling was done on bulk unsorted PBMCs, naive and antigen-experienced compartments could not be conclusively compared. Estimates of total diversity based on one million sequenced T cells were regarded as lower bounds and as underestimates. As age increased, observed TCR beta diversity per million T cells dropped in a roughly linear way, and a significant reduction was already evident by age 40. Observed TCR beta diversity correlated strongly with the percentage of naive T cells measured by flow cytometry. Compared with the aged group, more naive CD4+ T cells, fewer expanded clones and increased TCR diversity were shown by the long-lived group, suggesting age selection. Because the CMV infection status of the donors was unknown, age-related changes in expanded clonotypes may potentially have been confounded.

Libraries were prepared through 5' RACE. A second about 7 to 12 cycle PCR used a sample-barcoded 5' primer and a J-beta primer mix. A unique molecular identifier was introduced onto each TCR beta cDNA molecule by a template-switch 5' adaptor carrying 12 random nucleotides. At least 2.5 million CDR3-containing paired-end reads were obtained from each sample. All of the RNA was converted into first-strand cDNA using the Mint cDNA synthesis kit, with a TRBC-specific oligonucleotide serving as the primer. After uracil-DNA glycosylase treatment, a first 18-cycle PCR used universal primers M1SS and BC2_uni_R on all cDNA. Concerning the study's data processing: Each sample was normalized by randomly selecting 1 million high-quality reads, each carrying a distinct molecular identifier. Instead of being binned into consensus sequences, reads with shared molecular identifiers were discarded. MiTCR, run with a Q25 quality threshold and the strictest error-elimination algorithm, handled CDR3 identification, clonotype clustering and error correction. A nonparametric unseen species model using Euler transformation provided a lower-bound estimate of total TCR beta diversity. Through fastp at Q25 and MiXCR, TCRdb rebuilt clones from the public reads, retaining in-frame beta chains. Here each entry gathers all rows of one CDR3 protein and keeps the most common genes and DNA. TCRdb, not the authors, supplied the V and J calls. Recorded for this sample are fewer than 2 million distinct CDR3 sequences; around 42% of them occurred a single time. Roughly 24% of the sample goes to the ten largest clones.

This clonotype appeared a few times. Its target antigen remains unknown. Per-base qualities were not stored, and no clone one base away is much larger. The V and J segments used are TRBV7-2 and TRBJ2-1; 5 matching bases give a weak D call of TRBD2. The TCR was taken from a human donor in good health. The sequenced sample consisted of blood. The CDR3 region: CASDYYNEQFF. The DNA sequence follows: TGTGCCAGCGACTATTACAATGAGCAGTTCTTC.